A single T cell receptor beta chain is shown here with its context. Its antigen is not known. CDR3 size: 15 residues. CDR1 and CDR2 (germline): SNHLY, FYNNEI. Trimming took 3 bases from V and 3 from J; bases not matched to a gene: 6. This record comes from a study of vaccination and CD4 T cells after COVID-19. Overall study results and limits: It was found that, in convalescent patients, 304 of 307 vaccine-specific clones were spike mono-reactive.

Treatment reported: approximately nine-day PBMC culture with coronavirus spike peptide pools or control peptides (ViraFEST assay). It was after roughly ten days of culture that CD4+ T cells were isolated by negative selection. Sequence data for DNA of cultured CD4+ T cells were generated by the Oncomine TCR Beta short-read assay. Cultured CD4+ T cells yielded the extracted genomic DNA. MiXCR, run by TCRdb on the PCR reads, gives a single entry per CDR3 protein. Of over 10,000 distinct CDR3 sequences listed, 60% to 65% are singletons. Sequencing input: CD4+ T cells from blood, cultured in vitro. The receptor was isolated from a human donor who had recovered from COVID-19. This chain links TRBV2 with TRBJ2-7, with TRBD2 matching over 9 bases. The CDR3 nucleotides are TGTGCCAGCAGTGACCATGGGACTAGCCGCTACGAGCAGTACTTC. This encodes CASSDHGTSRYEQYF.